One and the same sample provided the 11 T cell receptor beta chains below, sequenced in a study of patients and donors after allogeneic stem cell transplantation. TCRdb passed the RT-PCR reads through MiXCR, listing each CDR3 protein once. The data show 200,000 to 250,000 distinct CDR3 sequences, about 37% seen once. The sequencing input was blood, either unsorted or a sorted T cell fraction (not recorded which). These receptors all stem from a human donor who was either an allogeneic HSCT recipient or a stem cell or donor lymphocyte infusion donor (not recorded which). It is not recorded whose cells these are; they may come from a transplant donor.

This rearrangement joins TRBV28 to TRBJ2-3; D is undetermined. With 3 bases removed from V and 4 bases from J, the gap between germline ends came to 14 bases. Germline values: CDR1 MDHEN, CDR2 SYDVKM. This CDR3 spans 15 amino acids. The CDR3: CASSFRVGRPDTQYF. The CDR3 coding sequence is TGTGCCAGCAGTTTTCGAGTCGGACGTCCAGATACGCAGTATTTT.

This sequence joins TRBV10-3 and TRBJ2-3; D gene ambiguous. CDR1 is ENHRY, CDR2 SYGVKD, per germline. This CDR3 has 15 amino acids. V was cut by 0 bases and J by 5 bases, with 12 bases left in between. CDR3 sequence: CAISESTQAKDTQYF. CDR3 nucleotide sequence: TGTGCCATCAGTGAGTCGACTCAGGCGAAAGATACGCAGTATTTT.

The chain is built from TRBV10-3 and TRBJ2-7; 8 bases align to TRBD1. V lost 0 bases, J lost 6 bases, and 7 bases stayed unmatched. The CDR3 is 15 residues long. Germline CDR1 ENHRY, CDR2 SYGVKD. The CDR3 DNA follows: TGTGCCATCAGTGAGTCTTGGACAGGGAATAGCGAGCAGTACTTC. This translates into CAISESWTGNSEQYF.

This sequence joins TRBV6-1 and TRBJ1-5, with 7 bases that match TRBD1. The J segment lost 5 bases and the V segment lost 3 bases, leaving 7 bases of the junction unmatched. CDR1 is MNHNS and CDR2 is SASEGT in the germline V gene. The CDR3 loop spans 15 amino acids. The CDR3 DNA follows: TGTGCCAGCAGTGACTTCGACAGGGTCTATCAGCCCCAGCATTTT. Translated: CASSDFDRVYQPQHF.

This sequence joins TRBV6-1 and TRBJ1-2; 7 bases map to TRBD1. Trimming cost V 4 bases and J 5 bases; bases outside gene matches: 4. Germline CDR1 MNHNS, CDR2 SASEGT. This CDR3 spans 13 amino acids. CDR3 amino acids: CASSGQQGYGYTF. The CDR3 region has the DNA TGTGCCAGCAGTGGCCAACAGGGGTATGGCTACACCTTC.

At least ten counts were recorded for this clonotype. V gene TRBV27 combines with J gene TRBJ1-1; a possible D gene is TRBD1 (5 bases). The V gene lost 6 bases and the J gene lost 4 bases, with 18 bases spanning the gap. This CDR3 spans 15 amino acids. Germline V gives CDR1 MNHEY, CDR2 SMNVEV (reference sequence). In DNA form, the CDR3 reads TGTGCCAGCAGGAGCGGGGGGTCGGGGCGCACTGAAGCTTTCTTT. Protein sequence: CASRSGGSGRTEAFF.

There are many counts of this clonotype. This rearrangement joins TRBV6-5 to TRBJ2-5, with TRBD2 identical over 7 bases. After removal of 0 bases from V and 3 bases from J, the junction contained 1 base not matched to a gene. CDR1 is MNHEY, CDR2 SVGAGI, per germline. CDR3 length equals 14 residues. The CDR3 is CASSYSAGEETQYF. In nucleotides, the CDR3 is TGTGCCAGCAGTTACTCGGCGGGGGAAGAGACCCAGTACTTC.

This clonotype was observed a handful of times. The chain carries TRBV25-1 and TRBJ1-5; TRBD1 might be the D (6 bases). Germline-derived CDR1 and CDR2 are MGHDK and SYGVNS. This CDR3 has 15 residues. The V end lost 4 bases, the J end lost 0 bases, and 10 bases lay between the germline ends. CDR3 region: CASSGGTFSNQPQHF. CDR3 coding DNA: TGTGCCAGCAGTGGGGGGACATTTAGCAATCAGCCCCAGCATTTT.

This clonotype was counted between two and nine times. The CDR3 DNA reads TGCAGCGTTCGACAGCTGAACACTGAAGCTTTCTTT. Its protein is CSVRQLNTEAFF. The gene calls are TRBV29-1 and TRBJ1-1; possibly TRBD1 for D (5 bases). V was trimmed by 5 bases and J by 0 bases, leaving 7 bases between them. CDR1 is SQVTM, CDR2 ANQGSEA, per germline. The CDR3 runs to 12 residues.

This chain joins TRBV5-1 and TRBJ2-3; 7 nucleotides agree with TRBD1. The CDR3 runs 16 residues. CDR1 and CDR2 (germline): SGHRS, YFSETQ. J lost 3 bases, V lost 3 bases, and 10 bases had no gene match. The CDR3, as DNA: TGCGCCAGCAGCTCGGAGACAGGGAATCCAACAGATACGCAGTATTTT. This encodes CASSSETGNPTDTQYF.

The chain carries TRBV4-1 and TRBJ1-4; D gene ambiguous. The CDR3 runs 17 residues. The germline V and J ends were trimmed by 6 bases and 0 bases, with 17 bases remaining between them. Germline values: CDR1 MGHRA, CDR2 YSYEKL. CDR3 nucleotide sequence: TGCGCCAGCAGACTCCTGAGGGCGTTTGCAACTAATGAAAAACTGTTTTTT. Amino acid sequence: CASRLLRAFATNEKLFF.